This T cell receptor (beta chain) appears in the sequencing data of a study of blood T cell repertoires in COVID-19. Assay: immunoSEQ multiplex PCR; the TCRdb copy retains only in-frame clones and omits some. The data show a few hundred thousand clones, over 75% seen once. Between the trimmed V and J ends, which lost 0 bases and 2 bases, there was a span of 8 bases. Per germline, CDR1 KGHSH and CDR2 LQKENI. The CDR3 consists of 14 residues. Recruitment covered roughly 22 US areas and drew participants whose ages spanned about 18 to 100 years. Participants' reported clinical history set cohort assignment. Recovery among Cohort 3 donors was established by two negative PCRs, clearance, or symptom resolution.

This TCR derives from a woman in her fifties or sixties who had recovered from COVID-19. The sample taken for sequencing was PBMCs or T cells enriched from blood (not recorded which). The chain links TRBV18 to TRBJ2-7, with TRBD2 as a possible D gene (6 bases). CDR3 coding DNA: TGTGCCAGCTCACCACCGGGGAGGCCCTACGAGCAGTACTTC. As protein: CASSPPGRPYEQYF.